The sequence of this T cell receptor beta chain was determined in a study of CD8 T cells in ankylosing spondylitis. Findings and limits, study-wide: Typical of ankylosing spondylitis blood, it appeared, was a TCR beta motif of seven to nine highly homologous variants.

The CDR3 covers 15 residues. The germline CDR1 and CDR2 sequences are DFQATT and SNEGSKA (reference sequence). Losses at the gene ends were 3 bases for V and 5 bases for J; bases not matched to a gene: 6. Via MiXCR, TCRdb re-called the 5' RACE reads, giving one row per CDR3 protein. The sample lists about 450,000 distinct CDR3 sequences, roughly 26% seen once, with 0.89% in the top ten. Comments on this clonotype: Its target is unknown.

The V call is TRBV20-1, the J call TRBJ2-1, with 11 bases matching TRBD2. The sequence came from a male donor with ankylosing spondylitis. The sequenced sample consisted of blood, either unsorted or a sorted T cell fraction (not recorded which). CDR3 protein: CSARRPGLADNEQFF. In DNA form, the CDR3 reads TGCAGTGCTAGGAGACCGGGACTAGCGGACAATGAGCAGTTCTTC.